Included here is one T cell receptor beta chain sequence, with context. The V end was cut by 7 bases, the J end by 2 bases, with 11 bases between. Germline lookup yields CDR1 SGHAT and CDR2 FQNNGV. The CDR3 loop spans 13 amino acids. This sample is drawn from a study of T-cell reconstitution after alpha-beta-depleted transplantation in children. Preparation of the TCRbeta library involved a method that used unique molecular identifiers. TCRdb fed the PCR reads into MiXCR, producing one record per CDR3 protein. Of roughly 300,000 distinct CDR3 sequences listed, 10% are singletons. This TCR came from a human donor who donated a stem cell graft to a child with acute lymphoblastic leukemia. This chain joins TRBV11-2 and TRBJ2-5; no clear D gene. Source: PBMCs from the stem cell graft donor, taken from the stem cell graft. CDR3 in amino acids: CASTSIPQETQYF. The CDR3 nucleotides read TGTGCCAGCACCTCGATACCGCAAGAGACCCAGTACTTC.